The subject of this entry is one T cell receptor beta chain. Its antigen is as yet unknown. The TCR beta profiling, which covered VDJ combination and CDR3 sequence, was carried out using genomic DNA as the template. In TCRdb, the reads were re-called with MiXCR into one record per CDR3 protein. The sample records approximately 190,000 distinct CDR3 sequences, 64% being singletons. This CDR3 is built from 15 residues. V was shortened by 5 bases and J by 7 bases, with 15 bases between the two germline ends. CDR1 is SGHDN, CDR2 FVKESK, per germline. This sample is drawn from a study of CD8+CD57+ T cells in acquired aplastic anemia. Across the whole study: Mean yield of DNA from sorted CD4+ and CD8+ cells was approximately 3 ug.

Findings of the study overall: Both patients and controls carried the same twenty-nine CD8+ CDR3 sequences. Between patients and controls, CD8+ Simpson's diversity did not vary significantly.

Sequencing was performed on sorted CD4+, CD8+, or CD8+CD57+ T cells (not recorded which) from PBMCs. The V gene is TRBV14, the J gene TRBJ1-6; TRBD1 is a possible D gene (5 bases). The TCR was taken from a human donor with severe aplastic anemia or a healthy control (not recorded which). Here the CDR3 reads CASSLALGENSPLHF. The DNA for the CDR3 is TGTGCCAGCAGCTTGGCCTTGGGGGAGAATTCACCCCTCCACTTT.